The clone carrying this T cell receptor (beta chain) was observed many times. No antigen is known for it. At one boundary the junction diverges from the germline segment, which might be a read error. This CDR3 has 13 amino acids. The germline V gene encodes CDR1 SGHTA and CDR2 FQGNSA. TCRdb processed the reads anew with MiXCR; each CDR3 protein has one entry. The sample lists some 200,000 distinct CDR3 sequences, 8.5% to 10% seen once, with about 4.2% in the top ten. This sample is part of a study of T cell repertoires in cytomegalovirus infection. Looking at the study overall: Shared public TCR beta signatures pointed to both CMV infection and a matching HLA type.

Study outcomes and limitations: Predominance within the ex vivo response was attributable to HLA-C-restricted CMV-specific TCR beta clonotypes. Using cumulative public TCR beta family frequency, the authors identified those who carried CMV together with the relevant HLA.

The sequencing sample was made of PBMCs. The rearrangement uses TRBV7-2 and TRBJ1-1; possible D gene TRBD1, 5 bases. The source is a human donor in good health (CMV status not recorded). Some clones in this sample may be carry-over from other donors' samples. The CDR3, as DNA: TGCGCCAGCCTGACAGCGAGGGTTGATGAAGCTTTCTTT. This translates into CASLTARVDEAFF.